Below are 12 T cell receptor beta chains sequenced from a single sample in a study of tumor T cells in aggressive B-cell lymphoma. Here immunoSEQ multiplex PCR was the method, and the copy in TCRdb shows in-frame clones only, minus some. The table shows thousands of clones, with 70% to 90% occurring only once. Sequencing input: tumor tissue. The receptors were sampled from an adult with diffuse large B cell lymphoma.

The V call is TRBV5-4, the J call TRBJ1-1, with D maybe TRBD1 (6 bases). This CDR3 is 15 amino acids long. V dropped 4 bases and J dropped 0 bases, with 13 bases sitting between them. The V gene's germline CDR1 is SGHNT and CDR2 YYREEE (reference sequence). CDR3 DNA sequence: TGTGCCAGCAGCCCGGACAGTATCATGAACACTGAAGCTTTCTTT. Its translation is CASSPDSIMNTEAFF.

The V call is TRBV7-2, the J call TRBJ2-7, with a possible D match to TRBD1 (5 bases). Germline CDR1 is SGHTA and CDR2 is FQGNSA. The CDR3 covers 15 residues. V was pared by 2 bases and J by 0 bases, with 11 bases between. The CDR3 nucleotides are TGTGCCAGCAGCTTAAGGGGCGGAGTCTCCTACGAGCAGTACTTC. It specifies CASSLRGGVSYEQYF. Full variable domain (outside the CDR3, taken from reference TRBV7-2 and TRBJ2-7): GAGVSQSPSNKVTEKGKDVELRCDPISGHTALYWYRQSLGQGLEFLIYFQGNSAPDKSGLPSDRFSAERTGGSVSTLTIQRTQQEDSAVYLCASSLRGGVSYEQYFGPGTRLTVT.

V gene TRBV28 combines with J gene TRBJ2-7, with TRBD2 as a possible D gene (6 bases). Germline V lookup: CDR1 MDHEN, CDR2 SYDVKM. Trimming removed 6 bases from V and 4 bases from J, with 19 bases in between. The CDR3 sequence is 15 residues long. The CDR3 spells CASSRQSSGSYEQYF. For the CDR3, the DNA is TGTGCCAGCAGCCGACAGTCCTCCGGGAGTTACGAGCAGTACTTC.

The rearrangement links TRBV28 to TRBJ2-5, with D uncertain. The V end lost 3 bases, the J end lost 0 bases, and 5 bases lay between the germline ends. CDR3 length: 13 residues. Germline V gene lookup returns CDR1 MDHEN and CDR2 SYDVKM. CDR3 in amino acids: CASSFLYQETQYF. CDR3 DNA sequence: TGTGCCAGCAGTTTTCTCTACCAAGAGACCCAGTACTTC.

This chain's CDR3 is CASTPGQGISYEQYF. In DNA form, the CDR3 reads TGCGCCAGCACCCCGGGACAGGGAATCTCCTACGAGCAGTACTTC. The V and J genes are TRBV5-1 and TRBJ2-7, with TRBD1 matching 9 bases. The junction had 7 bases not matched to a gene; V was cut back by 6 bases and J by 0 bases. Germline V CDR1 and CDR2: SGHRS, YFSETQ. CDR3 length: 15 amino acids.

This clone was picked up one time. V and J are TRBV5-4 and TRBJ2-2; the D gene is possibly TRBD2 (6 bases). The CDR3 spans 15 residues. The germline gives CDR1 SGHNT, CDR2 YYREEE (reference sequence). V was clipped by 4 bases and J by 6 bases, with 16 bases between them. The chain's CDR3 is CASSRAGIAAGELFF. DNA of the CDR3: TGTGCCAGCAGCCGTGCGGGGATTGCCGCCGGGGAGCTGTTTTTT.

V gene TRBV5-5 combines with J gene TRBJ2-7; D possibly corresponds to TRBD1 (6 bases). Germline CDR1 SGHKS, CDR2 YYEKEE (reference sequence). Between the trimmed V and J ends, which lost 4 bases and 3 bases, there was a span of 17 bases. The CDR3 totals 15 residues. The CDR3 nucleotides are TGTGCCAGCAGCCCCGGAAGACAGGATCTCTACGAGCAGTACTTC. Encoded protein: CASSPGRQDLYEQYF.

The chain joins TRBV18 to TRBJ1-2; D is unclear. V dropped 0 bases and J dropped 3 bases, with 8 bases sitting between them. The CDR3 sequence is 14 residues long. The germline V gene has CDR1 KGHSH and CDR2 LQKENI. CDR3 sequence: CASSPPSSDYGYTF. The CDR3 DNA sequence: TGTGCCAGCTCACCACCGTCATCGGACTATGGCTACACCTTC.

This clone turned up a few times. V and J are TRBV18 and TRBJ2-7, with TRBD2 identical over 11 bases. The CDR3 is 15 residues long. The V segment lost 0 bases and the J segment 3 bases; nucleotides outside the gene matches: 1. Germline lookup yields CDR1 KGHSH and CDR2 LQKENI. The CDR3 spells CASSPPGLADYEQYF. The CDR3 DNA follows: TGTGCCAGCTCACCACCGGGACTAGCGGACTACGAGCAGTACTTC.

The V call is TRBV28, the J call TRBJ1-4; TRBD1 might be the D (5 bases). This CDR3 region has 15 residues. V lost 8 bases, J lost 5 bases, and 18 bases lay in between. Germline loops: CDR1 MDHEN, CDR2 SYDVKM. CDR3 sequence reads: CASQLAGQGNEKLFF. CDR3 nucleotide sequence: TGTGCCAGCCAATTAGCGGGGCAGGGAAATGAAAAACTGTTTTTT.

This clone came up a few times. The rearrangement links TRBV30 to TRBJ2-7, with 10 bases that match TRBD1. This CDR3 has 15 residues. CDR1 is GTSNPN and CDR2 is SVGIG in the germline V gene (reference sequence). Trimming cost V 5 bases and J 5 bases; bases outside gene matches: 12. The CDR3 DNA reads TGTGCCTGGGGAAGCGGGACAGGGGTACTTGACGAGCAGTACTTC. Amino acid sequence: CAWGSGTGVLDEQYF.

The CDR3 is CASSLRQGAVSSNQPQHF. The CDR3 DNA reads as TGTGCCAGCAGTTTACGGCAGGGGGCGGTGAGTAGCAATCAGCCCCAGCATTTT. This chain connects TRBV27 to TRBJ1-5; the match to TRBD1 covers 8 bases. This CDR3 comprises 18 residues. In germline, CDR1 is MNHEY, CDR2 SMNVEV (reference sequence). Trimming took 2 bases from V and 0 from J; bases not matched to a gene: 9.